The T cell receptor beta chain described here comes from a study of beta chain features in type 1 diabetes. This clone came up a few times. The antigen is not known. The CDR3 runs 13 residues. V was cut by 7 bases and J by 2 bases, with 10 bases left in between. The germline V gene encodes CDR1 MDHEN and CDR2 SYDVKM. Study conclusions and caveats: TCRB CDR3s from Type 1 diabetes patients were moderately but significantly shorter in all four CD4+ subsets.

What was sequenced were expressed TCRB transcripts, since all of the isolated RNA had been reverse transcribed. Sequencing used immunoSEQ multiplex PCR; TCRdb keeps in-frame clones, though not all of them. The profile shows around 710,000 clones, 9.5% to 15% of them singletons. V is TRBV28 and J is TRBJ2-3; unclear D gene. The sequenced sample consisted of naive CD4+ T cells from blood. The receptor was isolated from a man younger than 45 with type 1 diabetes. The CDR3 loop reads CASNLVYTDTQYF. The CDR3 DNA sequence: TGTGCCAGCAACTTGGTTTACACAGATACGCAGTATTTT.